A single sample gave rise to the 9 T cell receptor beta chains below, sequenced in a study of read filtering for tumor transcriptome and immune sequencing. Molecular barcoded adaptors covering alpha/delta and beta/gamma chains were used on roughly 400 ng RNA. TCRdb re-analysed the reads in MiXCR, keeping a single row per CDR3 protein. The table records about 41,000 distinct CDR3 sequences, 13% of them present only once. The sequencing input was a population of CD138-negative cells sorted from bone marrow. The receptors were sampled from a donor aged 40 or older with multiple myeloma.

The CDR3 DNA reads TGTGCCAGCAGCCAAGCTCTAGCGGGAGTACGAAATGAGCAGTTCTTC. Translated, it gives CASSQALAGVRNEQFF. This chain uses TRBV3-1 with TRBJ2-1; 10 nucleotides line up with TRBD2. Germline CDR1 and CDR2: LGHDT and YNNKEL (reference sequence). Trimming cost V 1 base and J 7 bases; bases outside gene matches: 7. This CDR3 contains 16 residues.

The rearrangement joins TRBV15 to TRBJ1-5; D remains unclear. Germline-derived CDR1 and CDR2 are LNHNV and YYDKDF (reference sequence). The CDR3 runs to 15 residues. Trimming removed 0 bases at V and 7 bases at J, with 13 bases between. This chain's CDR3 is CATSRDWGALQPQHF. CDR3 DNA: TGTGCCACCAGCAGAGATTGGGGAGCCTTGCAGCCCCAGCATTTT.

This clonotype was recorded many times. The chain is built from TRBV14 and TRBJ2-3; possibly TRBD2 for D (6 bases). The germline CDR1 and CDR2 sequences are SGHDN and FVKESK. The CDR3 is 16 amino acids. V was cut by 3 bases and J by 0 bases, with 13 bases left in between. This chain's CDR3 is CASSHAGSHSTDTQYF. DNA for the CDR3: TGTGCCAGCAGCCACGCGGGGAGCCACAGCACAGATACGCAGTATTTT.

This clonotype was seen a handful of times. A much more abundant neighbour one base away suggests this may be a read error. The CDR3 region is CTISAGGGLIYGYTF. DNA for the CDR3: TGTACCATCAGTGCCGGAGGGGGGCTCATCTATGGCTACACCTTC. This chain joins TRBV10-3 and TRBJ1-2; D is perhaps TRBD1 (6 bases). CDR3 length: 15 amino acids. Germline lookup yields CDR1 ENHRY and CDR2 SYGVKD.

This clonotype was observed a few times. The chain employs TRBV20-1 and TRBJ2-5; D may correspond to TRBD1 or TRBD2 (6 bases each). The CDR3 consists of 14 residues. The germline V and J ends were trimmed by 2 bases and 5 bases, with 15 bases remaining between them. The V gene's germline CDR1 is DFQATT and CDR2 SNEGSKA (reference sequence). The CDR3 bases are TGCAGTGCTAGACCGGGGGCTGATTTGGAGACCCAGTACTTC. Translation gives CSARPGADLETQYF.

This clonotype was seen many times. The DNA for the CDR3 is TGCAGTGCTAGTGGACAGACCCAAGAGACCCAGTACTTC. This encodes CSASGQTQETQYF. The chain joins TRBV20-1 to TRBJ2-5, with D possibly matching TRBD1 (6 bases). Trimming cost V 3 bases and J 1 base, with 9 bases left between them. Germline V gives CDR1 DFQATT, CDR2 SNEGSKA (reference sequence). This CDR3 comprises 13 residues.

Notes on this clonotype: This CDR3 fails to terminate in the conserved phenylalanine or tryptophan, so it likely reflects a read error. V gene TRBV5-7 combines with J gene TRBJ2-6; D is unresolved. TRBV5-7 is recorded as an ORF, its role being uncertain. The CDR3 has 14 residues. Trimming took off 2 bases at V and 0 bases at J, with 3 bases between the two ends. CDR3: CASSLYSGANVLTY. The CDR3, as DNA: TGTGCCAGCAGCTTATACTCTGGGGCCAACGTCCTGACTTAC.

This clonotype was seen at least ten times. The CDR3 DNA sequence: TGTGCCAGTAGTACCCAGGGGGCTGAAGCTTTCTTT. This translates into CASSTQGAEAFF. The rearrangement uses TRBV19 and TRBJ1-1; 7 bases map to TRBD1. Germline V gene sequence: CDR1 LNHDA, CDR2 SQIVND (reference sequence). The CDR3 has 12 residues. J lost 6 bases, V lost 4 bases, and 2 bases had no gene match.

This clonotype came up many times. J is TRBJ1-1 and V is TRBV3-1; 9 positions match TRBD1. J gave up 5 bases and V 2 bases, and 12 bases lay outside the gene matches. The germline V gene has CDR1 LGHDT and CDR2 YNNKEL (reference sequence). This CDR3 contains 17 residues. The CDR3 DNA follows: TGTGCCAGCAGCCAAACAGGGGGCGCATCGGTGCGGACTGAAGCTTTCTTT. It yields the protein CASSQTGGASVRTEAFF.